This T cell receptor beta chain comes out of a study of T cells in Graves' hyperthyroidism and ophthalmopathy. The CDR3 sequence is 17 residues long. V trimming: 8 bases; J trimming: 0 bases; junction bases outside the gene matches: 11. Germline CDR1 MGHDK, CDR2 SYGVNS. PBMCs were derived from roughly 10 ml fresh peripheral blood. Amplification of TCR beta CDR3 regions used RNA as the template. The TCR CDR3 first-round RT-PCR relied on the HTBI primer set. From the multiplex PCR reads, TCRdb called clonotypes with MiXCR, one entry per CDR3 protein. The sample consists of some 800,000 distinct CDR3 sequences, over 35% of them appearing once.

The sample consisted of blood. The sequence came from a young man with Graves' hyperthyroidism. This chain uses TRBV25-1 with TRBJ2-7; TRBD1 aligns across 12 bases. CDR3 sequence reads: CASPGQGAGLVSYEQYF. CDR3 coding DNA: TGTGCCAGCCCGGGACAGGGGGCAGGACTAGTCTCCTACGAGCAGTACTTC.